A selection of T cell receptor beta chains follows, all from one sample in a study of OX40 agonist ivuxolimab in advanced cancers. The table came from immunoSEQ multiplex PCR; TCRdb's copy has only in-frame clones and leaves some out. The table has under 95,000 clones, 91% seen once. The material sequenced was CD4+ or CD8+ T cells sorted from blood, taken in a trial of the OX40 agonist ivuxolimab. Receptors originate from an adult with an advanced solid tumor such as melanoma, head and neck, liver or kidney cancer. Both conserved end residues are part of each CDR3. D genes are given only for firm matches. Clone size, where shown, is once, few, many, or a class for clones that have expanded.

v_call: TRBV19; j_call: TRBJ1-1; d_call: .; clone_size: few; cdr3_nt: TGTGCCAGTAGTATATTTGGAGGGTTGGCGAGGACTGAAGCTTTCTTT; cdr3_aa: CASSIFGGLARTEAFF
v_call: TRBV13; j_call: TRBJ2-7; d_call: .; clone_size: .; cdr3_nt: TGTGCCAGCAGCTTAGTGGGGGCCTACGAGCAGTACTTC; cdr3_aa: CASSLVGAYEQYF
v_call: TRBV28; j_call: TRBJ2-1; d_call: TRBD2; clone_size: once; cdr3_nt: TGTGCCAGCAGTTTTTGGGGGACTATCTACAATGAGCAGTTCTTC; cdr3_aa: CASSFWGTIYNEQFF
v_call: TRBV7-9; j_call: TRBJ2-2; d_call: TRBD1; clone_size: .; cdr3_nt: TGTGCCAGCAGCCGGCAGGGGGCTGGCACCGGGGAGCTGTTTTTT; cdr3_aa: CASSRQGAGTGELFF
v_call: TRBV6-4; j_call: TRBJ2-3; d_call: .; clone_size: .; cdr3_nt: TGTGCCAGCAGTAGGGTTGGGGGACGGGCCGCACTACCTACAGATACGCAGTATTTT; cdr3_aa: CASSRVGGRAALPTDTQYF
v_call: TRBV7-6; j_call: TRBJ2-3; d_call: .; clone_size: .; cdr3_nt: TGTGCCAGCAGCTTAGCCGGGGTCACAGATACGCAGTATTTT; cdr3_aa: CASSLAGVTDTQYF
v_call: TRBV27; j_call: TRBJ2-5; d_call: .; clone_size: .; cdr3_nt: TGTGCCAGCGGATTTGTTTTTTCAGAGACCCAGTACTTC; cdr3_aa: CASGFVFSETQYF
v_call: TRBV4-2; j_call: TRBJ2-3; d_call: TRBD1; clone_size: .; cdr3_nt: TGTGCCAGCAGCCTCCCAGGGGGTGATACGCAGTATTTT; cdr3_aa: CASSLPGGDTQYF
v_call: TRBV7-9; j_call: TRBJ2-5; d_call: .; clone_size: .; cdr3_nt: TGTGCCAGCAGCTTAGTAACGGCAAGTAAAGAGACCCAGTACTTC; cdr3_aa: CASSLVTASKETQYF
v_call: TRBV5-1; j_call: TRBJ2-3; d_call: TRBD1; clone_size: .; cdr3_nt: TGCGCCAGCAGCTTTTTCCCGCCGGGACAGGGGACAGATACGCAGTATTTT; cdr3_aa: CASSFFPPGQGTDTQYF
v_call: TRBV7-7; j_call: TRBJ2-3; d_call: .; clone_size: .; cdr3_nt: TGTGCTAGCAGCTTGCATCCAGCGGACACCCCAACCGCGCAGTATTTT; cdr3_aa: CASSLHPADTPTAQYF
v_call: TRBV5-4; j_call: TRBJ2-3; d_call: TRBD2; clone_size: once; cdr3_nt: TGTGCCAGCAGCTTTGGGCTAGCGGGAGGGGCTAGCACAGATACGCAGTATTTT; cdr3_aa: CASSFGLAGGASTDTQYF
v_call: TRBV19; j_call: TRBJ2-1; d_call: .; clone_size: .; cdr3_nt: TGTGCCAGTAACGAATGGGCCTCTGGCGTGGATGAGCAGTTCTTC; cdr3_aa: CASNEWASGVDEQFF
v_call: TRBV18; j_call: TRBJ1-5; d_call: TRBD1; clone_size: .; cdr3_nt: TGTGCCAGCTCACCACAGGACAGGGGCCAAGTGCGCAATCAGCCCCAGCATTTT; cdr3_aa: CASSPQDRGQVRNQPQHF
v_call: TRBV5-1; j_call: TRBJ2-5; d_call: .; clone_size: once; cdr3_nt: TGCGCCAGCAGCTCTACACATGAAGAGACCCAGTACTTC; cdr3_aa: CASSSTHEETQYF
v_call: TRBV9; j_call: TRBJ2-1; d_call: TRBD2; clone_size: .; cdr3_nt: TGTGCCAGCAGCTTGCGGGACTACTACTCCTACAATGAGCAGTTCTTC; cdr3_aa: CASSLRDYYSYNEQFF
v_call: TRBV13; j_call: TRBJ2-1; d_call: TRBD2; clone_size: .; cdr3_nt: TGTGCCAGCAGCTGGGACGGGACTAGCGGGGGATACAATGAGCAGTTCTTC; cdr3_aa: CASSWDGTSGGYNEQFF
v_call: TRBV7-9; j_call: TRBJ1-1; d_call: .; clone_size: .; cdr3_nt: TGTGCCAGCAGCTTCGTCCAGATGAACACTGAAGCTTTCTTT; cdr3_aa: CASSFVQMNTEAFF
v_call: TRBV30; j_call: TRBJ1-2; d_call: .; clone_size: .; cdr3_nt: TGTGCCTGGAGTGTGGAACGGAGTTATGGCTACACCTTC; cdr3_aa: CAWSVERSYGYTF
v_call: TRBV7-6; j_call: TRBJ1-4; d_call: .; clone_size: .; cdr3_nt: TGTGCCAGCAGCTCCTCAGCGGGCGGAAAACTGTTTTTT; cdr3_aa: CASSSSAGGKLFF
v_call: TRBV15; j_call: TRBJ2-3; d_call: .; clone_size: .; cdr3_nt: TGTGCCACCAGCAGGGGTGGGGACACAGATACGCAGTATTTT; cdr3_aa: CATSRGGDTDTQYF
v_call: TRBV21-1; j_call: TRBJ1-4; d_call: .; clone_size: few; cdr3_nt: TGTGCCAGCAGCAGAAATGAAAAACTGTTTTTT; cdr3_aa: CASSRNEKLFF
v_call: TRBV7-6; j_call: TRBJ1-2; d_call: .; clone_size: .; cdr3_nt: TGTGCCAGCAGCTCCGGGACCTCTCCGAGCTATGGCTACACCTTC; cdr3_aa: CASSSGTSPSYGYTF
v_call: TRBV29-1; j_call: TRBJ1-5; d_call: .; clone_size: .; cdr3_nt: TGCAGCGTTGGCGGCGGGACGAGCAATCAGCCCCAGCATTTT; cdr3_aa: CSVGGGTSNQPQHF
v_call: TRBV7-3; j_call: TRBJ2-7; d_call: TRBD2; clone_size: .; cdr3_nt: TGTGCCAGCAGCTTAAGCGGACTAGCGGACGAGCAGTACTTC; cdr3_aa: CASSLSGLADEQYF
v_call: TRBV27; j_call: TRBJ1-2; d_call: TRBD1; clone_size: .; cdr3_nt: TGTGCCAGCAGTTTATCGAAGGGGGCTGAGTTTGGCTACACCTTC; cdr3_aa: CASSLSKGAEFGYTF
v_call: TRBV5-1; j_call: TRBJ2-7; d_call: .; clone_size: .; cdr3_nt: TGCGCCAGCAGCTGGCCGGGGGCCACTACGGAGCAGTACTTC; cdr3_aa: CASSWPGATTEQYF
v_call: TRBV11-3; j_call: TRBJ2-1; d_call: .; clone_size: .; cdr3_nt: TGTGCCAGCAGGGGGAAGCAGCTGTTTGAGCAGTTCTTC; cdr3_aa: CASRGKQLFEQFF